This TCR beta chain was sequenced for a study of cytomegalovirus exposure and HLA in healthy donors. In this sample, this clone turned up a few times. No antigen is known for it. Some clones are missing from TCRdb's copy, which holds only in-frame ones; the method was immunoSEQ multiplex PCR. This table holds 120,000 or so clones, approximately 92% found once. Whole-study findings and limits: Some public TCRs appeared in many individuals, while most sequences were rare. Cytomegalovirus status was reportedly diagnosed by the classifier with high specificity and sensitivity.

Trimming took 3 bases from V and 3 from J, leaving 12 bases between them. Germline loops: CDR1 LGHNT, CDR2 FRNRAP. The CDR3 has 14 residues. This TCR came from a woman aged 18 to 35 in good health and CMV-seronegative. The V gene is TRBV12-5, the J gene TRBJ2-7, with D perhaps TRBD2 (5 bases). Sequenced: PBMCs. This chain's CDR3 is CASGLSGRSYEQYF. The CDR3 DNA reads TGTGCTAGTGGTTTATCGGGAAGAAGCTACGAGCAGTACTTC.